This record concerns one T cell receptor (beta chain) sequence. The CDR3 consists of 15 residues. V lost 5 bases, J lost 0 bases, and 3 bases stayed unmatched. The germline CDR1 and CDR2 sequences are SGDLS and YYNGEE. Two negative PCRs, clearance, or symptom resolution had been documented for recovered Cohort 3 donors. Generated by immunoSEQ multiplex PCR, the TCRdb table keeps only in-frame clones and is missing some. The profile shows fewer than 300,000 clones, 75% to 95% of them singletons. This entry belongs to a study of blood T cell repertoires in COVID-19. Study-wide background: COVID-19 samples, acute and convalescent, were from the United States, Italy and Spain. T cells, B-cell-depleted T cells, or PBMCs provided the cDNA or gDNA that served as material.

Input material: PBMCs or T cells enriched from blood (not recorded which). The V and J genes are TRBV9 and TRBJ1-3; 9 nucleotides match TRBD1. The clonotype originates from a woman aged 25 to 39 who had recovered from COVID-19. The CDR3 DNA sequence: TGTGCCAGCAGGCCGACAGGGGGCTCTGGAAACACCATATATTTT. Translation: CASRPTGGSGNTIYF.